These T cell receptor beta chains were read from a single sample in a study of T cell responses to AZD1222 COVID-19 vaccine. Assay used: immunoSEQ multiplex PCR; TCRdb lists only in-frame clones, some missing. The table lists 90,000 to 120,000 clones, roughly 90% of them singletons. Sample: peripheral blood, taken 28 days after the second AZD1222 dose. These receptor sequences come from an adult who received the AZD1222 COVID-19 vaccine. Both conserved end residues are part of each CDR3. The listing skips clone size in some rows; elsewhere it reads once, few, many or a size class.

-	TRBV6-5	CASSQFPDRATEAFF
once	TRBV19	CASSISPGARGNQPQHF
-	TRBV7-8	CASSAQLGWGGYTF
-	TRBV19	CASSIFPSEAFF
-	TRBV2	CASSPIAGTGAFEEEKLFF
-	TRBV6-1	CASSEQGSNTEAFF
once	TRBV11-2	CASSPGGNSNQPQHF
-	TRBV4-2	CASSQPTTSGIAYEQYF
-	TRBV19	CASSSYRARNTNTEAFF
-	TRBV6-5	CASIRDLNTEAFF
-	TRBV10-2	CASSEPRRNPHSLEQYF
-	TRBV6-2/TRBV6-3	CASSRDRGSNQPQHF
-	TRBV9	CASSVKTGILETQYF
-	TRBV7-9	CASSSVTASGSSYEQYF
once	TRBV7-9	CASSLTKTSGDKNIQYF
-	TRBV27	CASSQAGVPYGYTF
once	TRBV2	CASSEILGNEKLFF
-	TRBV12-3/TRBV12-4	CASSFGTAPTQYF
-	TRBV7-9	CASSSGAWYGYTF
-	TRBV19	CASRERHGTNTEAFF
-	TRBV4-3	CASSQDERSYEQYF
few	TRBV6-2/TRBV6-3	CASSYSDGIKAFF
-	TRBV6-1	CASSELQNYGYTF
-	TRBV6-4	CASSDLVYGKRFGQFF
-	TRBV3-1/TRBV3-2	CASSQAGQPQHF
-	TRBV13	CASSWTRGAPYNEQFF
-	TRBV7-2	CASSGAGTGYKNIQYF
-	TRBV7-9	CASGVSHTDTQYF
-	TRBV2	CASSDISTDTQYF
-	TRBV7-9	CASSLQGSATEAFF
-	TRBV5-6	CASSLEAWGQNTDTQYF
-	TRBV25-1	CASSTAVGYTF
-	TRBV19	CASSIGGANGYTF
-	TRBV11-2	CASSLVEQYF
-	TRBV19	CASSSASGTSYNEQFF
-	TRBV19	CASSLERTVAYGYTF
once	TRBV13	CASSPIGGMDGHGYTF
-	TRBV19	CASSVSLNSNQPQHF
-	TRBV7-9	CASSLVGVRQGTYGYTF
-	TRBV7-3	CASSFGPRGDGYTF
-	TRBV10-3	CAISDLGSDEKLFF
-	TRBV6-5	CASSSTGLAGTDTQYF
-	TRBV28	CASSRRTGTGSFGEKLFF
-	TRBV7-2	CASSPTWGKRTQYF
-	TRBV21-1	CASSSSYEQYF
-	TRBV7-3	CASSLTSGGASYNEQFF
-	TRBV6-2/TRBV6-3	CASSWSTGTSGGRGETQYF
-	TRBV3-1/TRBV3-2	CASSQVRGEAFF
-	TRBV2	CASGRAMAYEQYF
-	TRBV4-2	CASSQTQGTDTQYF
-	TRBV7-6	CASSSRAYGHYNSPLHF